Following are 6 T cell receptor beta chains from one sample sequenced in a study of post-analysis software for immune sequencing data. General observations from the study: Included in a set of about 5 TRBV segments more frequent in patients than controls were TRBV5-6, TRBV5-1 and TRBV20-1.

Carried by the TCR beta cDNA libraries were unique molecular identifiers. TCRdb processed the PCR reads anew with MiXCR; each CDR3 protein has one entry. The table lists approximately 730,000 distinct CDR3 sequences, roughly 29% of them singletons, with 0.56% in the top ten. Their cognate antigens are unknown. Sequencing was done on a sample of blood. The receptors come from a girl aged 10 to 17 with multiple sclerosis.

This clonotype has only a few counts. The chain employs TRBV27 and TRBJ1-2; 11 bases are shared with TRBD1. Germline CDR1 and CDR2: MNHEY and SMNVEV (reference sequence). V was clipped by 4 bases and J by 8 bases; unmatched bases: 9. There are 15 residues in the CDR3. The CDR3: CASSSPDRGLRGYTF. In nucleotides, the CDR3 is TGTGCCAGCAGTTCCCCGGACAGGGGGCTGAGGGGCTACACCTTC.

Worth noting for this clonotype: Its ends do not fully match the called genes, so a read error is possible. The CDR3 bases are TGCGCCAGCAGCTTGGCCCCGGGGACAGGTGATTCGCCCCTCCACTTT. It encodes CASSLAPGTGDSPLHF. This rearrangement joins TRBV5-1 to TRBJ1-6; 8 bases fit TRBD1. The CDR3 extends over 16 amino acids. Germline assignment: CDR1 SGHRS and CDR2 YFSETQ.

To note about this clonotype: One end of the junction is discordant with germline, which a read error may explain. DNA for the CDR3: TGTGCCAGCAGCCGAGGACTAGCGGGAGGTTCTGAGATCCAGTACTTC. The encoded protein is CASSRGLAGGSEIQYF. The J gene is TRBJ2-5, the V gene TRBV6-2 or TRBV6-3; the match to TRBD2 covers 14 bases. CDR1 is MNHEY and CDR2 is SVGEGT in the germline V gene. CDR3 length: 16 residues.

This clonotype was seen a few times. This rearrangement joins TRBV27 to TRBJ1-6; D is unclear. Trimming stripped 4 bases from V and 0 bases from J, with 10 bases between. CDR1 and CDR2 from the germline V gene are MNHEY and SMNVEV (reference sequence). CDR3 size: 16 residues. The CDR3 DNA reads TGTGCCAGCAGTTCCAAAATGGGCTCCTATAATTCACCCCTCCACTTT. It specifies CASSSKMGSYNSPLHF.

In its sample, this clonotype was seen a few times. At one end, the junction sequence differs from germline, possibly due to a read error. The chain recombines TRBV6-2 or TRBV6-3 with TRBJ2-1; TRBD2 agrees at 14 bases. Germline V gives CDR1 MNHEY, CDR2 SVGEGT. The CDR3 length is 17 residues. Written as DNA, the CDR3 is TGTACCAGCAGTTTCGGGACTAGCGGGAGCTCCCCACCTGAGCAGTTCTTC. It encodes CTSSFGTSGSSPPEQFF.

This clonotype was seen only a few times. V and J are TRBV15 and TRBJ2-3; D is tentatively TRBD1 or TRBD2 (5 bases each). This CDR3 is built from 14 residues. Germline CDR1 LNHNV, CDR2 YYDKDF (reference sequence). Trimming took 5 bases from V and 8 from J, leaving 17 bases between them. The DNA for the CDR3 is TGTGCCACCAGCTCCAGACCTCGGGGCGTTACGCAGTATTTT. It translates to CATSSRPRGVTQYF.